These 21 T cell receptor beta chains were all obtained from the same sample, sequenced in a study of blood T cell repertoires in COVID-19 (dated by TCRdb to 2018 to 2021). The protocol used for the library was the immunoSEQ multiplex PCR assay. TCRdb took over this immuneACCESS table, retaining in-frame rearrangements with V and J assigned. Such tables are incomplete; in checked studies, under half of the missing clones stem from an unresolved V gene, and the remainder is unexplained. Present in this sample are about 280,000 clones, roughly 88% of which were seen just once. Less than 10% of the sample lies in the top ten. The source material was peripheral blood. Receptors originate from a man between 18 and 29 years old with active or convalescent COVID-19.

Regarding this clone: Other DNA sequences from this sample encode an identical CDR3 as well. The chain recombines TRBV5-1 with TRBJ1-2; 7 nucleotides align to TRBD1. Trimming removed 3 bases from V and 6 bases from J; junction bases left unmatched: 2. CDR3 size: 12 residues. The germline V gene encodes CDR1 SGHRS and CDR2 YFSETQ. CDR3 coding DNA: TGCGCCAGCAGCTCGGACAGGAATGGCTACACCTTC. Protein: CASSSDRNGYTF.

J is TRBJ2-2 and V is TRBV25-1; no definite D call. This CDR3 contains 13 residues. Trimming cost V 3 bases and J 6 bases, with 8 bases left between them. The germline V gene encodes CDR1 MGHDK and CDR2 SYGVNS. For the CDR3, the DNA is TGTGCCAGCAGTGATGCGGTCTCCGGGGAGCTGTTTTTT. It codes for CASSDAVSGELFF.

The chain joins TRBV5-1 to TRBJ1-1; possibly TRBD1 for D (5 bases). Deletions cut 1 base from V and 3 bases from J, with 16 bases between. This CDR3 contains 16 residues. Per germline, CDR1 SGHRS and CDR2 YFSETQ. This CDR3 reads CASSLMSRGGDTEAFF. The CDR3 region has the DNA TGCGCCAGCAGCTTGATGTCGAGGGGCGGGGACACTGAAGCTTTCTTT.

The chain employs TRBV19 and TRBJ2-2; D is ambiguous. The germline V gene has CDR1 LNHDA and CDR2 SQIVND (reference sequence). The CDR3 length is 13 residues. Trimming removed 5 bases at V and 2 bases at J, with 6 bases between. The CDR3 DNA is TGTGCCAGTAGTCGGTTAAACACCGGGGAGCTGTTTTTT. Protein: CASSRLNTGELFF.

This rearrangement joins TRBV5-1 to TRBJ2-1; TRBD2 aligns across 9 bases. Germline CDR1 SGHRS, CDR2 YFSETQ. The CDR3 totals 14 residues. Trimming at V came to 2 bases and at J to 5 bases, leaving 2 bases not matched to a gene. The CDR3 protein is CASSFSGGHNEQFF. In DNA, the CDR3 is TGCGCCAGCAGCTTTAGCGGGGGACACAATGAGCAGTTCTTC.

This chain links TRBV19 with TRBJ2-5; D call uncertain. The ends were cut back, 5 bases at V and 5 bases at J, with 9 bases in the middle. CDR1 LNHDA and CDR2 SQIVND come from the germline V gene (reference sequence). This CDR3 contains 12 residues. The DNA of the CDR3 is TGTGCCAGTAGTGCATACAAGGAGACCCAGTACTTC. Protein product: CASSAYKETQYF.

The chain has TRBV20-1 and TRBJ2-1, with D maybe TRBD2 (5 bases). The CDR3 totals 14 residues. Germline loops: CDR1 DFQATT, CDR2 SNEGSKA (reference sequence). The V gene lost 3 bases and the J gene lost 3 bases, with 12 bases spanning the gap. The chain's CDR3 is CSASLAAYYNEQFF. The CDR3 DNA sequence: TGCAGTGCTAGTCTAGCTGCATACTACAATGAGCAGTTCTTC.

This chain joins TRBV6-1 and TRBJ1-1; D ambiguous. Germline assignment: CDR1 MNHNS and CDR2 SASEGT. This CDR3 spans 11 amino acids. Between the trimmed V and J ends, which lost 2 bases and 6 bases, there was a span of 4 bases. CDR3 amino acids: CASSEWPEAFF. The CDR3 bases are TGTGCCAGCAGTGAATGGCCTGAAGCTTTCTTT.

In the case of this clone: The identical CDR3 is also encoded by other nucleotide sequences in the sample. CDR3 nucleotide sequence: TGTGCCAGCAGCCTCAGGGACTATGGCTACACCTTC. It is translated as CASSLRDYGYTF. J is TRBJ1-2 and V is TRBV3-1 (or the pseudogene TRBV3-2); tentatively, D is TRBD1 (5 bases). CDR1 is LGHDT and CDR2 is YNNKEL in the germline V gene (reference sequence). The CDR3 extends over 12 amino acids. With 4 bases removed from V and 3 bases from J, the gap between germline ends came to 6 bases.

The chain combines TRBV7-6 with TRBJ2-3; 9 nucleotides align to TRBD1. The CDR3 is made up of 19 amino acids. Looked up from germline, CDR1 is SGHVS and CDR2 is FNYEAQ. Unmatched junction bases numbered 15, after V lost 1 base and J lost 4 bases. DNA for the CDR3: TGTGCCAGCAGCTTAGAGGGCGGTGGTACAGGGGGCGAGGCAGATACGCAGTATTTT. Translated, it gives CASSLEGGGTGGEADTQYF.

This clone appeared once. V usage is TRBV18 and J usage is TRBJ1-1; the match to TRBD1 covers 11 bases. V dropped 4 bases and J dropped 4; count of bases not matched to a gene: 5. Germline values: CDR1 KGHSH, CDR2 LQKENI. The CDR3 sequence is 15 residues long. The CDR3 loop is CASSLDRGLVTEAFF. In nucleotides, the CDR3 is TGTGCCAGCTCACTGGACAGGGGGCTGGTCACTGAAGCTTTCTTT.

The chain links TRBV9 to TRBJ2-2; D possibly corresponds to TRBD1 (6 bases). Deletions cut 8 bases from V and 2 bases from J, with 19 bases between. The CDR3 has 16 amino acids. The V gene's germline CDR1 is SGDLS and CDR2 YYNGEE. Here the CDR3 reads CASAPEGQPNTGELFF. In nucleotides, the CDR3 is TGTGCCAGTGCCCCCGAAGGACAGCCTAACACCGGGGAGCTGTTTTTT. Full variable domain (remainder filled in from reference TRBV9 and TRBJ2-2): DSGVTQTPKHLITATGQRVTLRCSPRSGDLSVYWYQQSLDQGLQFLIQYYNGEERAKGNILERFSAQQFPDLHSELNLSSLELGDSALYFCASAPEGQPNTGELFFGEGSRLTVL.

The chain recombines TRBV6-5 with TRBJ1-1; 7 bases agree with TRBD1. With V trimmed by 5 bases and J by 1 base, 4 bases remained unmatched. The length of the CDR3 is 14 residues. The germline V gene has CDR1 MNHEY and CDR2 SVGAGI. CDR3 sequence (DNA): TGTGCCAGCAGTATAGGGGGCAGGAACACTGAAGCTTTCTTT. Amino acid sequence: CASSIGGRNTEAFF.

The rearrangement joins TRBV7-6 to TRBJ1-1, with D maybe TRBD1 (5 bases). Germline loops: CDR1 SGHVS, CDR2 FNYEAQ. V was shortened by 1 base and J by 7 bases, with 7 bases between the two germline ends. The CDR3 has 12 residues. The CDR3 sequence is CASSLGQGEAFF. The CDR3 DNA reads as TGTGCCAGCAGCTTAGGCCAGGGTGAAGCTTTCTTT.

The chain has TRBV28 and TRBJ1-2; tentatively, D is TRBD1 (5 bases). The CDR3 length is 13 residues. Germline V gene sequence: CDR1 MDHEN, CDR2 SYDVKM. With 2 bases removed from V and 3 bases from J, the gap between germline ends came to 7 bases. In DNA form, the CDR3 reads TGTGCCAGCAGTTTAGGGGCGGACTATGGCTACACCTTC. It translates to CASSLGADYGYTF.

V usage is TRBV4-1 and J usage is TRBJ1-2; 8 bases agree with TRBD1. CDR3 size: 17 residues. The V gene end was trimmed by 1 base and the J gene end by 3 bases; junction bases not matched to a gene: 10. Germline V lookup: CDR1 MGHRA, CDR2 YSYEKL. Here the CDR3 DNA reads TGCGCCAGCAGCCAAGGGGGCAGGGGGCTAGCCTACTATGGCTACACCTTC. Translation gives CASSQGGRGLAYYGYTF.

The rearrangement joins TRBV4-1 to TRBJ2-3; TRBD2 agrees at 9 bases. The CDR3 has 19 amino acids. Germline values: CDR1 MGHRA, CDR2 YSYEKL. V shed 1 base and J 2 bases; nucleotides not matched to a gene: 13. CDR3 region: CASSQVVSEAGGHTDTQYF. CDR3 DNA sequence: TGCGCCAGCAGCCAAGTGGTTTCGGAAGCGGGGGGTCACACAGATACGCAGTATTTT.

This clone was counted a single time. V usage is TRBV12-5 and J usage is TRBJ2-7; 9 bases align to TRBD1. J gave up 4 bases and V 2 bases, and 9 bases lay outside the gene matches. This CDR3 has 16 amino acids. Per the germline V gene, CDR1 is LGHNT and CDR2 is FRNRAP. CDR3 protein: CASGLSTGGGFYEQYF. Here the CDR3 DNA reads TGTGCTAGTGGTTTGTCTACAGGGGGCGGATTTTACGAGCAGTACTTC.

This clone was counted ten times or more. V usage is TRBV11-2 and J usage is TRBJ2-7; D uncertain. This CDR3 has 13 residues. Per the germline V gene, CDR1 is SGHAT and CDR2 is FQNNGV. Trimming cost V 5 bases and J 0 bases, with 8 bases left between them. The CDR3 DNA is TGTGCCAGCAGCGAGAGCATCTCCTACGAGCAGTACTTC. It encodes CASSESISYEQYF.

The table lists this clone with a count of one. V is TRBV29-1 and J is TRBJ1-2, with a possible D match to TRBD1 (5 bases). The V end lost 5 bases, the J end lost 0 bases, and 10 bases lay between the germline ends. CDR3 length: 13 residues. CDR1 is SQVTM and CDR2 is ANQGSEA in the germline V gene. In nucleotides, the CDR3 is TGCAGCGTTAAGACAGCCGCTAACTATGGCTACACCTTC. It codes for CSVKTAANYGYTF.

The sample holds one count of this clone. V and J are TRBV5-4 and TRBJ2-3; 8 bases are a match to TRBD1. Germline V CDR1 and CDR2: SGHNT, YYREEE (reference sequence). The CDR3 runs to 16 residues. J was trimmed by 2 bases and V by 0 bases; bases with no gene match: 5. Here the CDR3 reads CASSLGRQGLTDTQYF. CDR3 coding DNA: TGTGCCAGCAGCTTGGGCAGACAGGGGCTCACAGATACGCAGTATTTT.